In its sample, the clone carrying this T cell receptor (beta chain) was seen a few times. Its antigen is currently unknown. The data belong to a study of response to subunit inactivated influenza vaccine. In TCRdb, the RT-PCR reads were re-called with MiXCR into one record per CDR3 protein. The repertoire includes 560,000 or so distinct CDR3 sequences, about 8% of them detected once, and approximately 12% sits in the top ten. Study-wide results and caveats: New T cells are recruited in small numbers by each seasonal influenza vaccination, according to the authors' suggestion.

Trimming left V 3 bases short and J 7 bases short, with 13 bases between. Germline CDR1 and CDR2: LNHDA and SQIVND (reference sequence). CDR3 length equals 14 residues. V is TRBV19 and J is TRBJ2-1; the D gene is possibly TRBD1 (5 bases). The material sequenced was PBMCs from blood, taken about 24 months after vaccination. The source of this sequence is a man aged 45 to 75 who received an inactivated influenza vaccine. The CDR3 reads CASSISRAGNEQFF. CDR3 sequence (DNA): TGTGCCAGTAGTATTTCCAGGGCAGGAAATGAGCAGTTCTTC.